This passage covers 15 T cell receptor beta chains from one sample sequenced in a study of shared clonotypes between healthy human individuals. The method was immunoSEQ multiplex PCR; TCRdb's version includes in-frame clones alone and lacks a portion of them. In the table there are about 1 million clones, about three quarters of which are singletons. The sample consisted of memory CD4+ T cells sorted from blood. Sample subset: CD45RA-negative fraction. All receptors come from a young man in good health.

CDR3: CASEPEGSGRYEQYF. DNA for the CDR3: TGTGCCAGCGAACCCGAGGGTAGCGGGAGGTACGAGCAGTACTTC. This sequence joins TRBV6-5 and TRBJ2-7, with 10 bases lining up with TRBD2. V lost 8 bases and J lost 4; bases outside the gene matches: 11. The CDR3 contains 15 residues. The germline CDR1 and CDR2 sequences are MNHEY and SVGAGI.

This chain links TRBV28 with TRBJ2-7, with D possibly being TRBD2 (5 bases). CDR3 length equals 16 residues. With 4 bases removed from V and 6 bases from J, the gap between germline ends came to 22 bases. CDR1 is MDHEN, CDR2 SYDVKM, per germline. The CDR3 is CASSSRTGMGFREQYF. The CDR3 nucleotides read TGTGCCAGCAGTTCAAGGACGGGGATGGGGTTTCGCGAGCAGTACTTC.

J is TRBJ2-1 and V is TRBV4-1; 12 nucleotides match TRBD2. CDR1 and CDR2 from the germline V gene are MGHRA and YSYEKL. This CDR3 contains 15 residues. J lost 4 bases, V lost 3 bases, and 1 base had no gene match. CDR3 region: CASSQTSGRYNEQFF. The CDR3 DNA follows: TGCGCCAGCAGCCAGACTAGCGGGAGATACAATGAGCAGTTCTTC.

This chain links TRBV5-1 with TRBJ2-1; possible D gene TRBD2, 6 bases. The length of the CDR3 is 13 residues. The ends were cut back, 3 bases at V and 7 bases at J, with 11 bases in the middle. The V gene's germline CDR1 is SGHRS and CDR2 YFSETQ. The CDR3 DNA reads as TGCGCCAGCAGCTCCTCAGGACTAAATGAGCAGTTCTTC. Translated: CASSSSGLNEQFF.

This CDR3 is CASSAGQSLGEAFF. The CDR3 bases are TGTGCCAGCAGCGCGGGACAGTCCCTCGGTGAAGCTTTCTTT. The chain employs TRBV7-3 and TRBJ1-1; 7 bases match TRBD1. The ends lost 5 bases at V and 7 bases at J; junction bases unmatched: 10. Germline V gives CDR1 SGHTA, CDR2 FQGTGA. The CDR3 contains 14 residues.

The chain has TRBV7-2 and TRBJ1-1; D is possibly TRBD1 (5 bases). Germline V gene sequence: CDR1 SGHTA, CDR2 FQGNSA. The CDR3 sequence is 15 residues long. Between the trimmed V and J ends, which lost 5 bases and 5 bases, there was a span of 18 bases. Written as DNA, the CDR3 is TGTGCCAGCAGCCCCCCAGGGAGATCATGGACTGAAGCTTTCTTT. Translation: CASSPPGRSWTEAFF.

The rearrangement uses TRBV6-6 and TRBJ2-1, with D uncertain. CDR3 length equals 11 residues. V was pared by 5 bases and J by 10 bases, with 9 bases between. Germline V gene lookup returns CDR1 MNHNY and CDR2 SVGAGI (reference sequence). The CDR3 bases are TGTGCCAGCAGTGGAGCGCGCGAGCAGTTCTTC. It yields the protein CASSGAREQFF.

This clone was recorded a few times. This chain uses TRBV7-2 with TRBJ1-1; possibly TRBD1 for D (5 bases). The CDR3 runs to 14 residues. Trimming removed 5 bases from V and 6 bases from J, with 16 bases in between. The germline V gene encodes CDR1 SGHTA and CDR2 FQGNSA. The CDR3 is CASSQELRQPEAFF. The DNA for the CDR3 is TGTGCCAGCAGCCAAGAACTAAGACAGCCTGAAGCTTTCTTT.

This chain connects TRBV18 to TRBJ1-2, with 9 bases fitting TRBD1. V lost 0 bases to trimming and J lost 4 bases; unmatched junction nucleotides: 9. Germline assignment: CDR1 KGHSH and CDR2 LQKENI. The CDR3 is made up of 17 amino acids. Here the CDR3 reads CASSPPSGTGMGYGYTF. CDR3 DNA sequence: TGTGCCAGCTCACCACCATCCGGGACAGGGATGGGCTATGGCTACACCTTC.

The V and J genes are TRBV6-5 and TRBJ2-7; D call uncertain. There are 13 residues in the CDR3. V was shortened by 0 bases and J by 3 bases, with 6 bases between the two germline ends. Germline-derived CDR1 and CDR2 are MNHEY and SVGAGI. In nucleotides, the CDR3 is TGTGCCAGCAGTTACTCGCGGAGCTACGAGCAGTACTTC. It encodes CASSYSRSYEQYF.

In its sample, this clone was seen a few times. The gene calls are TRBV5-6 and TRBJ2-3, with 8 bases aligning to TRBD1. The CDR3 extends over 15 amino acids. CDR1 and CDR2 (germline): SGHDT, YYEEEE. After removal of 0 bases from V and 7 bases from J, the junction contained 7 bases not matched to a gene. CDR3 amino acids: CASSLGDRGYNTQYF. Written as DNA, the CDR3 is TGTGCCAGCAGCTTGGGAGACAGGGGATATAATACGCAGTATTTT.

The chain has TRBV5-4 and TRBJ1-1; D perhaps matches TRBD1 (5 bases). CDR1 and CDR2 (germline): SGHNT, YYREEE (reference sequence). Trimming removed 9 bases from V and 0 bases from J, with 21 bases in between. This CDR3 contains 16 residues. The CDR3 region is CATRIGGTLLNTEAFF. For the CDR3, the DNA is TGTGCCACCCGAATAGGAGGGACCCTCTTGAACACTGAAGCTTTCTTT.

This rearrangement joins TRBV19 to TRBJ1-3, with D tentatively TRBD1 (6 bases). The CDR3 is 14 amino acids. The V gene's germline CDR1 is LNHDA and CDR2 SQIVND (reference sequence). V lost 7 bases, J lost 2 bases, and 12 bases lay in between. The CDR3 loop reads CASKQGITGNTIYF. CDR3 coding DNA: TGTGCCAGTAAACAGGGAATCACTGGAAACACCATATATTTT. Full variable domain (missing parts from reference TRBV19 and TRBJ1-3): DGGITQSPKYLFRKEGQNVTLSCEQNLNHDAMYWYRQDPGQGLRLIYYSQIVNDFQKGDIAEGYSVSREKKESFPLTVTSAQKNPTAFYLCASKQGITGNTIYFGEGSWLTVV.

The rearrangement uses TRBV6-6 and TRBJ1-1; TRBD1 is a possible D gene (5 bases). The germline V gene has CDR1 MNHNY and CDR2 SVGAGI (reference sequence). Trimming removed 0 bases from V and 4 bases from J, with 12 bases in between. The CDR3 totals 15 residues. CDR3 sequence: CASSYSISRGTEAFF. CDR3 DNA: TGTGCCAGCAGTTACTCGATCAGTAGGGGCACTGAAGCTTTCTTT.

In DNA, the CDR3 is TGCAGTGCGCTCACTACAGATACGCAGTATTTT. As protein: CSALTTDTQYF. V gene TRBV20-1 combines with J gene TRBJ2-3; D remains ambiguous. This CDR3 spans 11 amino acids. Trimming left V 6 bases short and J 3 bases short, with 7 bases between. CDR1 is DFQATT, CDR2 SNEGSKA, per germline (reference sequence).